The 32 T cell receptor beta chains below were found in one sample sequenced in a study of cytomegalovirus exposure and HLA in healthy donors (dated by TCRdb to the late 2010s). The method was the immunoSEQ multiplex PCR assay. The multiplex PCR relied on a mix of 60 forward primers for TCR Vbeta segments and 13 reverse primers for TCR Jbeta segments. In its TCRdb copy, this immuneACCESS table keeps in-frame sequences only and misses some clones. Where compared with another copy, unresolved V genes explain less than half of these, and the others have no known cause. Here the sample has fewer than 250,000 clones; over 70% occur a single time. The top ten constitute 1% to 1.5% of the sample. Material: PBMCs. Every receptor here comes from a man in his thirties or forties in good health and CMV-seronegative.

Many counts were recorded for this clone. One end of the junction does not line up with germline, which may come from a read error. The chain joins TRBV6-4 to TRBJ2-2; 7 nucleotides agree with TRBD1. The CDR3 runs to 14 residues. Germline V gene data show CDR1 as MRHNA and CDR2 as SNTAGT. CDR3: CATSLTGSTGELFF. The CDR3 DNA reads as TGCGCCACGAGTCTGACAGGGTCCACCGGGGAGCTGTTTTTT.

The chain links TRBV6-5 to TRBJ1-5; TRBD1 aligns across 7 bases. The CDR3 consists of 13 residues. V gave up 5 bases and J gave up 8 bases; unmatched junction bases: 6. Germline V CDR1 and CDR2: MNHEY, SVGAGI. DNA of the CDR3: TGTGCCAGCAGTCAGGACAGGATGAAGCCCCAGCATTTT. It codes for CASSQDRMKPQHF.

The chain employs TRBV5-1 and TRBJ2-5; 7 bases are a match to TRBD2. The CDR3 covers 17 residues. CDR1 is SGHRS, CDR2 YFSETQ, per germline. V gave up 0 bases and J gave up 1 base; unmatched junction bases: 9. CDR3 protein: CASSLDPAGDPQETQYF. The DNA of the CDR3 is TGCGCCAGCAGCTTGGACCCTGCGGGAGACCCCCAAGAGACCCAGTACTTC.

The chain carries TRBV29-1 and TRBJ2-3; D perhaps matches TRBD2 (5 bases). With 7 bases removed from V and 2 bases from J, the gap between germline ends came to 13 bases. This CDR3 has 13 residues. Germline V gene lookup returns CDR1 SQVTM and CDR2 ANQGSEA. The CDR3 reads CSARIDYTDTQYF. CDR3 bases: TGCAGCGCCCGAATTGACTACACAGATACGCAGTATTTT.

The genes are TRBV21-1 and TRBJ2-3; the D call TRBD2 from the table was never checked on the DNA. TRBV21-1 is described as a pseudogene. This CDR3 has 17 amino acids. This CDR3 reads CASSKDVEREFADTQYF. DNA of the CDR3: TGTGCCAGCAGCAAAGATGTTGAGCGGGAGTTTGCAGATACGCAGTATTTT.

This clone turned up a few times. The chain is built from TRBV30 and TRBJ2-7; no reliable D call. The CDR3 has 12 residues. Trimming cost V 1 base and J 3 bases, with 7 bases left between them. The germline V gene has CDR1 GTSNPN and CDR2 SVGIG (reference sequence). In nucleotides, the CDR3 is TGTGCCTGGAGTGACTCGCTCTACGAGCAGTACTTC. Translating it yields CAWSDSLYEQYF.

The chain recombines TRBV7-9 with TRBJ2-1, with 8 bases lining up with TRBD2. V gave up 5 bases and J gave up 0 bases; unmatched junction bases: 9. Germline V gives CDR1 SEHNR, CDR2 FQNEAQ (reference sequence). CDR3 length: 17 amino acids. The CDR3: CASSPLTSGRSYNEQFF. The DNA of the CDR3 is TGTGCCAGCAGCCCCCTCACTAGCGGACGCTCCTACAATGAGCAGTTCTTC.

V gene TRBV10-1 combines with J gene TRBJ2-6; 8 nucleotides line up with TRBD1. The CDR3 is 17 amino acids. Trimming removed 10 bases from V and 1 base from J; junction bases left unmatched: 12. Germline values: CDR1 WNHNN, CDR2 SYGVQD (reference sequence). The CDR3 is CATNRARGLSGANVLTF. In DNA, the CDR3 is TGCGCCACCAATCGGGCCAGGGGGCTGTCTGGGGCCAACGTCCTGACTTTC.

The CDR3, as DNA: TGTGCCAGCAGCTGGACAGGGGACTCTGGAAACACCATATATTTT. Its translation is CASSWTGDSGNTIYF. The chain combines TRBV7-2 with TRBJ1-3; 9 nucleotides align to TRBD1. Germline V CDR1 and CDR2: SGHTA, FQGNSA. V trimming: 4 bases; J trimming: 0 bases; junction bases outside the gene matches: 1. The CDR3 spans 15 residues.

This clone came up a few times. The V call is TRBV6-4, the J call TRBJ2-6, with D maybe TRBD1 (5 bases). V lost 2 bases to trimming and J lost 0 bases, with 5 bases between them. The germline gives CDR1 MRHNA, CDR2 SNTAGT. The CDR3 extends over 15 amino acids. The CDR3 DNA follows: TGTGCCAGCAGTGACAGGGGCTCTGGGGCCAACGTCCTGACTTTC. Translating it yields CASSDRGSGANVLTF.

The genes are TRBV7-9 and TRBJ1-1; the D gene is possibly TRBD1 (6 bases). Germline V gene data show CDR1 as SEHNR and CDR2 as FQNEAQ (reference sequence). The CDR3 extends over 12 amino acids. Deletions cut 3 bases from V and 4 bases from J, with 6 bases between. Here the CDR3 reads CASSLGATEAFF. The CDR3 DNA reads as TGTGCCAGCAGCTTGGGGGCCACTGAAGCTTTCTTT. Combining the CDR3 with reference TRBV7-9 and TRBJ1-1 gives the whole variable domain DTGVSQNPRHKITKRGQNVTFRCDPISEHNRLYWYRQTLGQGPEFLTYFQNEAQLEKSRLLSDRFSAERPKGSFSTLEIQRTEQGDSAMYLCASSLGATEAFFGQGTRLTVV.

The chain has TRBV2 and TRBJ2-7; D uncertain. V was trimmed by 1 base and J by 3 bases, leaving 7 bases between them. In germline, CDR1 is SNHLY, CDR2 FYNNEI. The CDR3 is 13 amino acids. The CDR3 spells CASSEGWHYEQYF. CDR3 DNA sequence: TGTGCCAGCAGTGAAGGGTGGCACTACGAGCAGTACTTC.

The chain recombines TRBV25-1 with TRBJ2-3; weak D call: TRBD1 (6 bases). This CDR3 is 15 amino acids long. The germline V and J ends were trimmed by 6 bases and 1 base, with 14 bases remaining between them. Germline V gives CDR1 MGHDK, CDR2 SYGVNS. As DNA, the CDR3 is TGTGCCAGCAGCCCCTACGCAGGGGGCACAGATACGCAGTATTTT. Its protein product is CASSPYAGGTDTQYF.

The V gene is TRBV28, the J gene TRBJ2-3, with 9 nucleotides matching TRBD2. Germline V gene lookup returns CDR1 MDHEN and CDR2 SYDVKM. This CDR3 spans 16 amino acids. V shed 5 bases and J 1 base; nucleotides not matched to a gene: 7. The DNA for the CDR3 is TGTGCCAGCAGTCCCGCCTTAGCGGGAGGCACAGATACGCAGTATTTT. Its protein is CASSPALAGGTDTQYF.

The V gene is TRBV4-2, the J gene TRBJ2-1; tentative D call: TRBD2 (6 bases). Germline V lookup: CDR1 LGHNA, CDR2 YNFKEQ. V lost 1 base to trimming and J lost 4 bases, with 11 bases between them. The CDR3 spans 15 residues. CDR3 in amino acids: CASSQGWGEYNEQFF. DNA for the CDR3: TGTGCCAGCAGCCAAGGGTGGGGGGAATACAATGAGCAGTTCTTC.

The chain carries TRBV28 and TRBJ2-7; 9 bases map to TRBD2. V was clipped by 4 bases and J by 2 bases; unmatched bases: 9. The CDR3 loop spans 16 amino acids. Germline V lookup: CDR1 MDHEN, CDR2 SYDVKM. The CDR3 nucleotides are TGTGCCAGCAGTTCGCCCACTAGCGGGCCGACCTACGAGCAGTACTTC. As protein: CASSSPTSGPTYEQYF.

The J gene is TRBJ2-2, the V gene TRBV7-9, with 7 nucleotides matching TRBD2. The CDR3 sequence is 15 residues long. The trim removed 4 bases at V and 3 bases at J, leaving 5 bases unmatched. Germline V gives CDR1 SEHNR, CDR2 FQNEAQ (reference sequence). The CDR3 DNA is TGTGCCAGCAGCTCGCGGGAGCTGGACACCGGGGAGCTGTTTTTT. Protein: CASSSRELDTGELFF.

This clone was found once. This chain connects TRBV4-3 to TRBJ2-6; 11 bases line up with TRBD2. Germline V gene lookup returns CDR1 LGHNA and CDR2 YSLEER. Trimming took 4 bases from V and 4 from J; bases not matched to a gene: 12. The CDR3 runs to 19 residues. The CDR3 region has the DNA TGCGCCAGCAGCCTGTTTGGGCTAGCGGGGGGATCAGGGGCCAACGTCCTGACTTTC. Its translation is CASSLFGLAGGSGANVLTF.

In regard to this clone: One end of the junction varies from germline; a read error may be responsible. The DNA for the CDR3 is TGTGCTAGCAGCCGGGACAGGGGTAGCCAAGAGACCCAGTACTTC. Its translation: CASSRDRGSQETQYF. V is TRBV7-7 and J is TRBJ2-5, with 10 bases matching TRBD1. Germline loops: CDR1 SSHAT, CDR2 FNYEAQ (reference sequence). The CDR3 length is 15 residues.

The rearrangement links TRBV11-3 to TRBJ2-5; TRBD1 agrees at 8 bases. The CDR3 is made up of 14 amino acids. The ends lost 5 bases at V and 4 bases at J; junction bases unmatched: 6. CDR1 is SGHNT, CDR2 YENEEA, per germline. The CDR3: CASSHPDRGETQYF. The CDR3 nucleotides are TGTGCCAGCAGCCACCCAGACAGGGGAGAGACCCAGTACTTC.

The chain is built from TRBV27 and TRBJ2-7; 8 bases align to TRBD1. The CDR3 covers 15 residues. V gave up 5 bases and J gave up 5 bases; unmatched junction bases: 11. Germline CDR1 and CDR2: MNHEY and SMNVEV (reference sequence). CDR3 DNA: TGTGCCAGCAGTCAATGGGCAGGGGGCCTCGACGAGCAGTACTTC. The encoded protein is CASSQWAGGLDEQYF.

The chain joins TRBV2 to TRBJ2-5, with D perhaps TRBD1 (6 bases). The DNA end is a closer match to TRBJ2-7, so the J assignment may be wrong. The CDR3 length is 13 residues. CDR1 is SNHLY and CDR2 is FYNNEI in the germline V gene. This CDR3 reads CASRATGFYEQYF. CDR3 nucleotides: TGTGCCAGCAGGGCGACAGGTTTCTACGAGCAGTACTTC.

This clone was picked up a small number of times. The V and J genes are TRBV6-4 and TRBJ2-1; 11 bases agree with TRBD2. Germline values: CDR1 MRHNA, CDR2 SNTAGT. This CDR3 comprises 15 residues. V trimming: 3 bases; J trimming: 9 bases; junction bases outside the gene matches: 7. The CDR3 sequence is CASSEVLAGGGEQFF. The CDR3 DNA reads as TGTGCCAGCAGTGAAGTTCTAGCGGGAGGAGGTGAGCAGTTCTTC.

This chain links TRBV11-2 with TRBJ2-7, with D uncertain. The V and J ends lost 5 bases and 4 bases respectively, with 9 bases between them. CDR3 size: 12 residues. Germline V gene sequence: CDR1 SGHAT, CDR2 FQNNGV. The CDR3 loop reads CASSRDSYEQYF. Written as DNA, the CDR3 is TGTGCCAGCAGCCGTGACTCTTACGAGCAGTACTTC.

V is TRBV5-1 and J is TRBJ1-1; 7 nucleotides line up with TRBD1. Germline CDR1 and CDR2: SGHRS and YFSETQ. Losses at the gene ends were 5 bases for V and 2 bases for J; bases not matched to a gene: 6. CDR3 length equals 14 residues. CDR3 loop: CASSSGGPNTEAFF. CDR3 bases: TGCGCCAGCAGTTCAGGGGGACCTAACACTGAAGCTTTCTTT.

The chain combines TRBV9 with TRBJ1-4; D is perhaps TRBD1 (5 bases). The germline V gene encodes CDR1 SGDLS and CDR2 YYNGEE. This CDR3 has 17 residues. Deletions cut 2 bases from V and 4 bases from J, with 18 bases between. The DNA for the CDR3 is TGTGCCAGCAGCGTTACGTCTCGCAGGGTCGGTAATGAAAAACTGTTTTTT. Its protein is CASSVTSRRVGNEKLFF.

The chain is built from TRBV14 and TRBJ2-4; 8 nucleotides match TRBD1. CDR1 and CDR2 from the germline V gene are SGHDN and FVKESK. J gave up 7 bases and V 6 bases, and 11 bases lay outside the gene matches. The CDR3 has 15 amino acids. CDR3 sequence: CASSIFSGGDNIQYF. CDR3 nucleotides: TGTGCCAGCAGTATATTCTCAGGGGGCGACAACATTCAGTACTTC.

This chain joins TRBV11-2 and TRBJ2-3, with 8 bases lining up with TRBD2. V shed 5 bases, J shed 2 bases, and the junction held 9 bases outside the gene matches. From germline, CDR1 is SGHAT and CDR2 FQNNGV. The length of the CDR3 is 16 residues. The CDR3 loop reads CASSPSLAENTDTQYF. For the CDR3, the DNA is TGTGCCAGCAGCCCCTCACTAGCGGAGAACACAGATACGCAGTATTTT.

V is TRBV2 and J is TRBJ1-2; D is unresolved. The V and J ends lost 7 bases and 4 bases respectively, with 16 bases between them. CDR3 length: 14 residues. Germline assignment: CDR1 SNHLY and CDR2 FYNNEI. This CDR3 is CASTDSGNGYGYTF. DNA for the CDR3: TGTGCCAGCACTGACTCGGGAAATGGCTATGGCTACACCTTC.

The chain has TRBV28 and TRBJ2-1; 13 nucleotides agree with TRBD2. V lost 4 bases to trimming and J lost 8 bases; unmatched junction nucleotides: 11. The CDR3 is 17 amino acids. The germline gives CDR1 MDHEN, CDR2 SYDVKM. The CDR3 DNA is TGTGCCAGCAGTTCAAGGACTAGCGGGAGCCTCTTGGATGAGCAGTTCTTC. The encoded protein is CASSSRTSGSLLDEQFF.

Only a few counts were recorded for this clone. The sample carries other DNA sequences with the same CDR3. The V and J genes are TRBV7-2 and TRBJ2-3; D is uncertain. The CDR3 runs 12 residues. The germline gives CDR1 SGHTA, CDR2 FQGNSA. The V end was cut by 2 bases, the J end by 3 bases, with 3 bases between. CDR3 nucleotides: TGTGCCAGCAGCTTACGTACAGATACGCAGTATTTT. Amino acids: CASSLRTDTQYF.

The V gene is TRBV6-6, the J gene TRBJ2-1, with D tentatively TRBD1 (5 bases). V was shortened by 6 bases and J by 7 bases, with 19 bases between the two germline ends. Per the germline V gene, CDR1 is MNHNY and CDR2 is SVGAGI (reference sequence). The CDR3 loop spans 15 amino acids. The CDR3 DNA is TGTGCCAGCAGGGACCGGACAAGTCCCTGGAATGAGCAGTTCTTC. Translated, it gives CASRDRTSPWNEQFF.